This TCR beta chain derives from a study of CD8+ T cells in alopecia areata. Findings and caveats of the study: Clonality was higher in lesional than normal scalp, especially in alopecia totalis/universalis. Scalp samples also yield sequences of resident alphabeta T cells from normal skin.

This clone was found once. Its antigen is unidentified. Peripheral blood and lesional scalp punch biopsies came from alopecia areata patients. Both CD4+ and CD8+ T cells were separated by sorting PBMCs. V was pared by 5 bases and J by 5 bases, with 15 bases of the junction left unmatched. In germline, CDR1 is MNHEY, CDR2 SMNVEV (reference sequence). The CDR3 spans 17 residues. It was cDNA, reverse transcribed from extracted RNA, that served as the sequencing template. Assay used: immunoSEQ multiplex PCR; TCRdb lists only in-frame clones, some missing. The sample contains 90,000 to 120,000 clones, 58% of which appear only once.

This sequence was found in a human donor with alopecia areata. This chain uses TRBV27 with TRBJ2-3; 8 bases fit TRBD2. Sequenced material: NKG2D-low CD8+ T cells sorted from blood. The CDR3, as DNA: TGTGCCAGCAGTAGGGCCGAGGTTGGACTAGCTCGAGATACGCAGTATTTT. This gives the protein CASSRAEVGLARDTQYF.